This T cell receptor beta chain emerged from a study of blood T cells in healthy people across ages. This clonotype was seen repeatedly, ten times or more. What it binds is unknown. Sample-barcoded 5' priming and a J-beta primer mix drove a second PCR of roughly 6 to 12 cycles. TCRdb independently ran MiXCR on the 5' RACE reads; one entry per CDR3 protein. The repertoire holds about 640,000 distinct CDR3 sequences, around 31% seen once, with roughly 14% in the top ten. General observations from the study: Roughly linear age-related decline in beta diversity appeared, significant by age about 37.

In each sample, at least 6 million PBMCs were isolated. Total RNA, at least 5.5 micrograms per sample, was extracted from PBMCs. The CDR3 is made up of 13 amino acids. Germline-derived CDR1 and CDR2 are MNHNY and SVGAGI (reference sequence). Trimming removed 6 bases from V and 8 bases from J, with 14 bases in between. The gene calls are TRBV6-6 and TRBJ2-1; D is undetermined. Input material: blood. The clonotype originates from a woman aged 80 or over in good health. In DNA form, the CDR3 reads TGTGCCAGCAGCCCCAGTGGGGAACATGAGCAGTTCTTC. This gives the protein CASSPSGEHEQFF.